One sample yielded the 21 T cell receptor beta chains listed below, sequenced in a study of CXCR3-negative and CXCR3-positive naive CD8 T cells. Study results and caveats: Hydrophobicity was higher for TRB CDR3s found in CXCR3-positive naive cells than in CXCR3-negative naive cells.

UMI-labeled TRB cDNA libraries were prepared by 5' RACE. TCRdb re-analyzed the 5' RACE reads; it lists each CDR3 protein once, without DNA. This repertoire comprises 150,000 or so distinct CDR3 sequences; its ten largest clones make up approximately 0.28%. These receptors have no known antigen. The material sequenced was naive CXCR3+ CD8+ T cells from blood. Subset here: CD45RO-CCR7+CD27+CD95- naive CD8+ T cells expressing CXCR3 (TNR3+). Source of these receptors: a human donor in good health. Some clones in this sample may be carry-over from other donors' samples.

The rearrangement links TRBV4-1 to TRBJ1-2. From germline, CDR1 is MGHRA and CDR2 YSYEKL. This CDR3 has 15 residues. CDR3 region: CASSQEEYGTYGYTF.

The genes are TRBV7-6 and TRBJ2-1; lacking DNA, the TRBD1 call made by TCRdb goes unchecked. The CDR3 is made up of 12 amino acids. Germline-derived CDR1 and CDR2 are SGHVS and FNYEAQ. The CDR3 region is CASSSGGVEQFF.

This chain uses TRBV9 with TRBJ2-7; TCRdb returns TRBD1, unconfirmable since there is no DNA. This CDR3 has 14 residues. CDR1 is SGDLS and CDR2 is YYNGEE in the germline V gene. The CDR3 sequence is CASSPTGTPTEQYF.

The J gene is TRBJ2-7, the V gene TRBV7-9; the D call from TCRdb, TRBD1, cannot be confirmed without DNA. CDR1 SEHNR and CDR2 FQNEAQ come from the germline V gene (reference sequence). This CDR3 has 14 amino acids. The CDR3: CASSLAGSGGEQYF.

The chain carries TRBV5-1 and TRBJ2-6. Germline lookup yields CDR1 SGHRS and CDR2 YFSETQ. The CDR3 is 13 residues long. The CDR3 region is CASSLTGANVLTF.

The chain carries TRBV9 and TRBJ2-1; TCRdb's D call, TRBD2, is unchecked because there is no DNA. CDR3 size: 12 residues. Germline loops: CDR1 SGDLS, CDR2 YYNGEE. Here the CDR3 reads CASSVSSRGLVF.

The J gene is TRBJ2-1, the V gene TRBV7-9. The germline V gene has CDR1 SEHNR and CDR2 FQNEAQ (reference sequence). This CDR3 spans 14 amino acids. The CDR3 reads CASILTSSYNEQFF.

The CDR3 protein is CASSVEAGYDQPQHF. The chain recombines TRBV9 with TRBJ1-5. The CDR3 is 15 residues long. Germline V gene lookup returns CDR1 SGDLS and CDR2 YYNGEE.

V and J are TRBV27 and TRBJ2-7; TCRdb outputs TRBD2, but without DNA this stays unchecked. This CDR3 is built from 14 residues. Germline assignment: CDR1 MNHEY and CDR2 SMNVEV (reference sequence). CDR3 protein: CASSLSGTNYEQYF.

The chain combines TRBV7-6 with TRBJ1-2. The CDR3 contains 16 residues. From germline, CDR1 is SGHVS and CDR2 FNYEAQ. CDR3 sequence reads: CASSPLATFGGSAYTF.

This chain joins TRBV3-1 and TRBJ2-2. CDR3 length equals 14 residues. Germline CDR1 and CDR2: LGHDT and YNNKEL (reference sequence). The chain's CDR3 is CASSQEVCTGELFF.

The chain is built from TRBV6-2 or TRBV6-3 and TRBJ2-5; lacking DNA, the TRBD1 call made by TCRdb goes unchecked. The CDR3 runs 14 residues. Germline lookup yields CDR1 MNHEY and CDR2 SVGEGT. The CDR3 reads CASSTGTGLETQYF.

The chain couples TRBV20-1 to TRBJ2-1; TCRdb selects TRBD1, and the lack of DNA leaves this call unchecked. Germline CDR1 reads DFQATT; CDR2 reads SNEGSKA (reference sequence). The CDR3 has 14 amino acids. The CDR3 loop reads CSAPSFRPGNEQFF.

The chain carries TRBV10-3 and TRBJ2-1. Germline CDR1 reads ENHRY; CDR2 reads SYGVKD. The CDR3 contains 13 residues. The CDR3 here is CAISEVPTGEQFF.

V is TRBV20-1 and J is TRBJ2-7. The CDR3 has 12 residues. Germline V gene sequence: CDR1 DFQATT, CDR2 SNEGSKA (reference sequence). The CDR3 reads CSARDLSYEQYF.

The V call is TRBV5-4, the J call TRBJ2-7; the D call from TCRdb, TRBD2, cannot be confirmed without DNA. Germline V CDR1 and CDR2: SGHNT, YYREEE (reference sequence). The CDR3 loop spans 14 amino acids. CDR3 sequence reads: CASSRREADYEQYF.

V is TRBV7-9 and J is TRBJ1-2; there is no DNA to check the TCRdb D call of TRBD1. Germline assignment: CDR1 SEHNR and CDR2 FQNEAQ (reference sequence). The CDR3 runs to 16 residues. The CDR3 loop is CASSPPLMGTGVGYTF.

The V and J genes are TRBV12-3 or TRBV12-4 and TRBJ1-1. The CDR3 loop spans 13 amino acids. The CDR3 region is CASSLGWGTEAFF.

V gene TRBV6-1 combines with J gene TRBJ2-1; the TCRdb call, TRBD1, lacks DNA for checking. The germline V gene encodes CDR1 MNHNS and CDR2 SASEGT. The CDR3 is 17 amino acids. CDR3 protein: CASSEETWTGSYNEQFF.

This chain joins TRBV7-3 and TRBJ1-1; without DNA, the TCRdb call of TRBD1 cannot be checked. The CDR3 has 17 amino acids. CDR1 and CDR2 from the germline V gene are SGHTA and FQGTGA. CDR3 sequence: CASSLTLGDRENTEAFF.

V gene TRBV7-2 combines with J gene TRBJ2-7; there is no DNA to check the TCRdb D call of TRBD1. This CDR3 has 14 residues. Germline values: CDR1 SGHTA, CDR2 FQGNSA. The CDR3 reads CASSSGTGTYEQYF.